This T cell receptor (beta chain) was found in a study of T cells in women clearing cervical HPV infection. General study findings and limits: CIN3+ cases had significantly higher TCR richness than controls; evenness did not differ.

The germline V gene has CDR1 SNHLY and CDR2 FYNNEI. Losses at the gene ends were 5 bases for V and 4 bases for J; bases not matched to a gene: 4. The CDR3 runs 14 residues. On this clone: What it binds is not known. The read terminates 3 residues ahead of where the CDR3 ends, so the germline J gene completes it.

Genomic DNA, averaging roughly 1,200 ng per sample, yielded TCR beta CDR3 via immunoSEQ. Here immunoSEQ multiplex PCR was the method, and the copy in TCRdb shows in-frame clones only, minus some. The table lists 36,000 or so clones. The rearrangement links TRBV2 to TRBJ1-4; 7 nucleotides match TRBD1. The origin of this receptor is a woman aged 18 to 75 with a cervical HPV16 infection that either progressed to CIN3+ or cleared (not recorded which). Sample: blood buffy coat. Incomplete CDR3 DNA: TGTGCCAGCAGTCTGGGGACAGATAATGAAAAA. Its protein is CASSLGTDNEK. The CDR3 as a whole reads CASSLGTDNEKLFF.